One sample yielded the 27 T cell receptor beta chains listed below, sequenced in a study of shared clonotypes between healthy human individuals. The repertoire was sequenced with immunoSEQ multiplex PCR; TCRdb's copy has only in-frame clones and lacks some. The sample consists of over 2,000,000 clones, 85% to 95% of them appearing once. Positive CCR7 selection of CD45RO-negative cells yielded the naive CD8 cells, and terminally differentiated effector memory CD45RA+ cells were excluded. Sequencing was done on a sample of naive CD8+ T cells from PBMCs. These receptors originate from a young man in good health. Some clones in this sample may be carry-over from other donors' samples.

This chain connects TRBV7-9 to TRBJ2-2; the match to TRBD1 covers 10 bases. The V and J ends lost 7 bases and 7 bases, in that order; junction bases with no gene match: 6. The germline gives CDR1 SEHNR, CDR2 FQNEAQ (reference sequence). This CDR3 comprises 14 residues. The DNA of the CDR3 is TGTGCCAGCACGACAGGGGGCTTATTCGGGGAGCTGTTTTTT. Amino acids: CASTTGGLFGELFF. The complete variable domain, with remaining parts taken from reference TRBV7-9 and TRBJ2-2, reads DTGVSQNPRHKITKRGQNVTFRCDPISEHNRLYWYRQTLGQGPEFLTYFQNEAQLEKSRLLSDRFSAERPKGSFSTLEIQRTEQGDSAMYLCASTTGGLFGELFFGEGSRLTVL.

V usage is TRBV11-2 and J usage is TRBJ1-3, with D unclear. Trimming took off 4 bases at V and 8 bases at J, with 9 bases between the two ends. The length of the CDR3 is 12 residues. Germline V CDR1 and CDR2: SGHAT, FQNNGV. CDR3 residues: CASSSPRDTIYF. In DNA, the CDR3 is TGTGCCAGCAGCTCGCCAAGAGACACCATATATTTT.

The J gene is TRBJ2-7, the V gene TRBV5-8; TRBD1 agrees at 7 bases. V was pared by 7 bases and J by 0 bases, with 1 base of the junction left unmatched. This CDR3 is 12 amino acids long. CDR1 is SGHTS, CDR2 YDEGEE, per germline. CDR3 bases: TGTGCCAGCGACAGGGACTCCTACGAGCAGTACTTC. It translates to CASDRDSYEQYF. The complete variable domain, with remaining parts taken from reference TRBV5-8 and TRBJ2-7, reads EAGVTQSPTHLIKTRGQQATLRCSPISGHTSVYWYQQALGLGLQFLLWYDEGEERNRGNFPPRFSGRQFPNYSSELNVNALELEDSALYLCASDRDSYEQYFGPGTRLTVT.

This chain links TRBV5-6 with TRBJ2-7; 8 nucleotides line up with TRBD1. The CDR3 totals 15 residues. Germline V lookup: CDR1 SGHDT, CDR2 YYEEEE. The J segment lost 9 bases and the V segment lost 4 bases, leaving 15 bases of the junction unmatched. CDR3 sequence reads: CASSPAGTGSPRQYF. DNA of the CDR3: TGTGCCAGCAGCCCCGCCGGGACAGGTTCCCCTCGGCAGTACTTC. The variable domain in full, with the rest retrieved from reference TRBV5-6 and TRBJ2-7, is DAGVTQSPTHLIKTRGQQVTLRCSPKSGHDTVSWYQQALGQGPQFIFQYYEEEERQRGNFPDRFSGHQFPNYSSELNVNALLLGDSALYLCASSPAGTGSPRQYFGPGTRLTVT.

This rearrangement joins TRBV6-5 to TRBJ2-2; TRBD1 matches 7 bases. Trimming removed 7 bases from V and 1 base from J; junction bases left unmatched: 3. Germline lookup yields CDR1 MNHEY and CDR2 SVGAGI. The CDR3 length is 14 residues. CDR3 amino acids: CASIRQGNTGELFF. CDR3 nucleotides: TGTGCCAGCATCCGACAGGGGAACACCGGGGAGCTGTTTTTT.

The V gene is TRBV27, the J gene TRBJ2-3; weak D call: TRBD1 (6 bases). Germline CDR1 is MNHEY and CDR2 is SMNVEV (reference sequence). This CDR3 comprises 15 residues. The ends were cut back, 5 bases at V and 0 bases at J, with 12 bases in the middle. The CDR3 loop is CASSPWTASTDTQYF. The CDR3 DNA follows: TGTGCCAGCAGTCCGTGGACAGCTAGCACAGATACGCAGTATTTT.

The chain joins TRBV29-1 to TRBJ2-1; maybe TRBD1 (6 bases). Germline assignment: CDR1 SQVTM and CDR2 ANQGSEA. The CDR3 consists of 17 residues. V dropped 3 bases and J dropped 4 bases, with 22 bases sitting between them. This CDR3 reads CSVDGWPTGLTYNEQFF. In nucleotides, the CDR3 is TGCAGCGTTGATGGATGGCCGACAGGATTAACATACAATGAGCAGTTCTTC.

This chain uses TRBV19 with TRBJ2-4; D is undetermined. With 3 bases removed from V and 1 base from J, the gap between germline ends came to 7 bases. Germline V gives CDR1 LNHDA, CDR2 SQIVND (reference sequence). This CDR3 is 14 amino acids long. CDR3 sequence (DNA): TGTGCCAGTAGTATTTTAGAGGCCAAAAACATTCAGTACTTC. Translation: CASSILEAKNIQYF.

The chain joins TRBV7-2 to TRBJ2-1; TRBD2 is a possible D gene (5 bases). Trimming took 4 bases from V and 1 from J, leaving 17 bases between them. The CDR3 contains 17 residues. CDR1 is SGHTA, CDR2 FQGNSA, per germline. The CDR3 protein is CASSSSMRAASYNEQFF. The CDR3, as DNA: TGTGCCAGCAGCTCGTCCATGCGGGCGGCGTCCTACAATGAGCAGTTCTTC.

This rearrangement joins TRBV2 to TRBJ1-3; D perhaps matches TRBD1 (5 bases). This CDR3 is built from 13 residues. V was cut by 3 bases and J by 4 bases, with 7 bases left in between. Germline assignment: CDR1 SNHLY and CDR2 FYNNEI. CDR3 DNA sequence: TGTGCCAGCAGTGACGGGACCGGAAACACCATATATTTT. Amino acid sequence: CASSDGTGNTIYF.

The chain employs TRBV9 and TRBJ1-4; D might be TRBD1 (5 bases). Germline lookup yields CDR1 SGDLS and CDR2 YYNGEE. V lost 3 bases to trimming and J lost 5 bases, with 11 bases between them. This CDR3 has 14 amino acids. CDR3 nucleotide sequence: TGTGCCAGCAGCGAACCGGGACTGAATGAAAAACTGTTTTTT. Protein: CASSEPGLNEKLFF.

This chain joins TRBV5-6 and TRBJ2-7; perhaps TRBD1 as D (6 bases). CDR1 is SGHDT, CDR2 YYEEEE, per germline. The CDR3 has 14 residues. Trimming stripped 7 bases from V and 0 bases from J, with 14 bases between. CDR3 nucleotides: TGTGCCAGCTCTCAGGGGCGAAGCTCCTACGAGCAGTACTTC. Translating gives CASSQGRSSYEQYF. Full variable domain (remainder filled in from reference TRBV5-6 and TRBJ2-7): DAGVTQSPTHLIKTRGQQVTLRCSPKSGHDTVSWYQQALGQGPQFIFQYYEEEERQRGNFPDRFSGHQFPNYSSELNVNALLLGDSALYLCASSQGRSSYEQYFGPGTRLTVT.

The genes are TRBV27 and TRBJ2-1; maybe TRBD1 (6 bases). The germline V gene has CDR1 MNHEY and CDR2 SMNVEV (reference sequence). The V end lost 9 bases, the J end lost 7 bases, and 7 bases lay between the germline ends. The CDR3 is made up of 10 amino acids. The CDR3 DNA sequence: TGTGCCAGTACAGGGAATGAGCAGTTCTTC. Translation gives CASTGNEQFF.

DNA of the CDR3: TGTGCCAGCAGCTTAGGGCTTATGGGAGAAGCAACTAATGAAAAACTGTTTTTT. It is translated as CASSLGLMGEATNEKLFF. This chain connects TRBV7-9 to TRBJ1-4, with D hard to call. Trimming took 1 base from V and 0 from J, leaving 15 bases between them. This CDR3 contains 18 residues. Germline V gene lookup returns CDR1 SEHNR and CDR2 FQNEAQ (reference sequence).

The chain is built from TRBV6-5 and TRBJ2-7, with D possibly being TRBD2 (5 bases). The ends were cut back, 8 bases at V and 5 bases at J, with 16 bases in the middle. Germline-derived CDR1 and CDR2 are MNHEY and SVGAGI. The CDR3 spans 13 residues. Here the CDR3 reads CASGGRGWNEQYF. CDR3 coding DNA: TGTGCCAGCGGAGGTCGGGGTTGGAACGAGCAGTACTTC.

The V gene is TRBV2, the J gene TRBJ2-2; TRBD2 matches 9 bases. The ends lost 6 bases at V and 5 bases at J; junction bases unmatched: 13. CDR1 and CDR2 from the germline V gene are SNHLY and FYNNEI. The CDR3 has 17 residues. CDR3: CASRLGLAITRTGELFF. In DNA form, the CDR3 reads TGTGCCAGCAGACTCGGACTAGCGATAACGAGGACCGGGGAGCTGTTTTTT. Drawing the rest from reference TRBV2 and TRBJ2-2, the complete variable domain is EPEVTQTPSHQVTQMGQEVILRCVPISNHLYFYWYRQILGQKVEFLVSFYNNEISEKSEIFDDQFSVERPDGSNFTLKIRSTKLEDSAMYFCASRLGLAITRTGELFFGEGSRLTVL.

The chain uses TRBV2 and TRBJ1-2; D gene ambiguous. The germline V gene encodes CDR1 SNHLY and CDR2 FYNNEI. Trimming took off 3 bases at V and 5 bases at J, with 13 bases between the two ends. The CDR3 extends over 14 amino acids. The CDR3 spells CASSEVETTYGYTF. The CDR3 DNA follows: TGTGCCAGCAGTGAGGTCGAAACAACGTATGGCTACACCTTC.

The chain is built from TRBV19 and TRBJ2-2, with a tentative D call TRBD2 (5 bases). Trimming left V 9 bases short and J 6 bases short, with 11 bases between. CDR1 and CDR2 from the germline V gene are LNHDA and SQIVND (reference sequence). The CDR3 is 12 amino acids. The CDR3 is CASNLGAGELFF. CDR3 bases: TGTGCCAGCAATTTGGGAGCCGGGGAGCTGTTTTTT.

This chain uses TRBV7-2 with TRBJ2-7, with D uncertain. The germline CDR1 and CDR2 sequences are SGHTA and FQGNSA. The CDR3 has 12 amino acids. Trimming took off 5 bases at V and 3 bases at J, with 8 bases between the two ends. The CDR3 DNA follows: TGTGCCAGCAGCCACGGCGTCTACGAGCAGTACTTC. Translating it yields CASSHGVYEQYF.

The chain recombines TRBV5-1 with TRBJ2-7; 7 bases map to TRBD2. Germline V gives CDR1 SGHRS, CDR2 YFSETQ. The V segment lost 3 bases and the J segment 2 bases; nucleotides outside the gene matches: 8. The CDR3 consists of 15 residues. Here the CDR3 DNA reads TGCGCCAGCAGCTCGGGGACTATTCTCCCCTACGAGCAGTACTTC. Translated, it gives CASSSGTILPYEQYF.

The chain has TRBV2 and TRBJ2-6; D may correspond to TRBD1 or TRBD2 (6 bases each). The CDR3 sequence is 21 residues long. With 0 bases removed from V and 0 bases from J, the gap between germline ends came to 21 bases. The germline V gene encodes CDR1 SNHLY and CDR2 FYNNEI. The CDR3 bases are TGTGCCAGCAGTGAAGCGCTTCTTGGTCGGTGGGGGGCCTCTGGGGCCAACGTCCTGACTTTC. Its protein product is CASSEALLGRWGASGANVLTF.

The chain is built from TRBV7-8 and TRBJ2-1, with 12 nucleotides matching TRBD2. CDR3 length equals 16 residues. The trim removed 4 bases at V and 8 bases at J, leaving 9 bases unmatched. Germline V gene data show CDR1 as SGHVS and CDR2 as FQNEAQ. DNA of the CDR3: TGTGCCAGCAGCTCCCTACTAGCGGGAGGCACCCATGAGCAGTTCTTC. Residues: CASSSLLAGGTHEQFF.

As for this clone: Other DNA variants within this sample encode the same CDR3. The chain carries TRBV9 and TRBJ2-7, with D perhaps TRBD1 or TRBD2 (5 bases each). This CDR3 has 14 amino acids. The ends were cut back, 0 bases at V and 2 bases at J, with 9 bases in the middle. Germline V gene sequence: CDR1 SGDLS, CDR2 YYNGEE. The CDR3 region is CASSVAGTAYEQYF. The DNA for the CDR3 is TGTGCCAGCAGCGTAGCCGGGACGGCCTACGAGCAGTACTTC.

The table lists this clone with a few counts. The same CDR3 is also encoded by other DNA sequences in this sample. The genes are TRBV5-6 and TRBJ1-1; no definite D call. CDR1 is SGHDT, CDR2 YYEEEE, per germline. V was trimmed by 2 bases and J by 6 bases, leaving 5 bases between them. The CDR3 loop spans 11 amino acids. The CDR3 is CASSFGAEAFF. In DNA form, the CDR3 reads TGTGCCAGCAGCTTTGGGGCTGAAGCTTTCTTT.

The chain carries TRBV9 and TRBJ2-1; D is undetermined. The CDR3 loop spans 12 amino acids. The V end lost 4 bases, the J end lost 3 bases, and 5 bases lay between the germline ends. Germline values: CDR1 SGDLS, CDR2 YYNGEE. In DNA form, the CDR3 reads TGTGCCAGCAGCTCCCGCTACAATGAGCAGTTCTTC. Its protein product is CASSSRYNEQFF. The full variable domain, completed using reference TRBV9 and TRBJ2-1, is DSGVTQTPKHLITATGQRVTLRCSPRSGDLSVYWYQQSLDQGLQFLIQYYNGEERAKGNILERFSAQQFPDLHSELNLSSLELGDSALYFCASSSRYNEQFFGPGTRLTVL.

The chain has TRBV30 and TRBJ1-5; D is unclear. The length of the CDR3 is 18 residues. V lost 2 bases, J lost 2 bases, and 22 bases lay in between. Germline V CDR1 and CDR2: GTSNPN, SVGIG (reference sequence). DNA for the CDR3: TGTGCCTGGAGTCCCAGCCCCCTGGGCCGGGAGGGCAATCAGCCCCAGCATTTT. Amino acids: CAWSPSPLGREGNQPQHF.

The V call is TRBV7-8, the J call TRBJ1-5; D might be TRBD1 (6 bases). The CDR3 sequence is 15 residues long. The V and J ends lost 6 bases and 4 bases respectively, with 16 bases between them. CDR1 is SGHVS, CDR2 FQNEAQ, per germline. The CDR3 region is CASSTGYGGNQPQHF. The CDR3 region has the DNA TGTGCCAGCAGTACAGGGTACGGGGGAAATCAGCCCCAGCATTTT.